The 16 T cell receptor beta chains reported below all come from one sample, sequenced in a study of regulatory T cells in long-lasting Graves disease. Time point denoted: newly diagnosed GD, antithyroid drugs for less than 3 months. PBMC-derived RNA was used for the TCR library. Construction of TCR beta libraries relied on iRepertoire HTBI primers and on Arm-PCR targeting CDR3 regions. Each CDR3 protein is one row after TCRdb ran MiXCR on the multiplex PCR reads. The sample lists approximately 230,000 distinct CDR3 sequences, around 20% occurring once. The specimen was peripheral blood mononuclear cells (PBMCs), collected at new diagnosis, from a patient treated with antithyroid drugs. These receptors all come from a female donor with Graves disease.

Points on this clonotype: This may be a read error: a much more frequent sequence differs by one nucleotide. This CDR3 is missing its conserved last phenylalanine or tryptophan, likely due to a read error. This rearrangement joins TRBV29-1 to TRBJ1-2; D is unresolved. CDR3 length: 13 amino acids. V was shortened by 4 bases and J by 6 bases, with 15 bases between the two germline ends. CDR1 is SQVTM and CDR2 is ANQGSEA in the germline V gene. This chain's CDR3 is CSVALGPGDGYTS. The CDR3 region has the DNA TGCAGCGTTGCCTTGGGCCCTGGGGATGGCTACACCTCC.

This clonotype was picked up many times. This sequence joins TRBV28 and TRBJ1-1; D may be TRBD1 (6 bases). This CDR3 comprises 11 residues. Germline V gene data show CDR1 as MDHEN and CDR2 as SYDVKM. The CDR3: CPLPGETEAFF. Written as DNA, the CDR3 is TGTCCCCTTCCAGGGGAAACTGAAGCTTTCTTT. Combining the CDR3 with reference TRBV28 and TRBJ1-1 gives the whole variable domain DVKVTQSSRYLVKRTGEKVFLECVQDMDHENMFWYRQDPGLGLRLIYFSYDVKMKEKGDIPEGYSVSREKKERFSLILESASTNQTSMYLCPLPGETEAFFGQGTRLTVV.

This clonotype turned up a few times. This chain joins TRBV2 and TRBJ2-1; 14 bases match TRBD2. There are 16 residues in the CDR3. V shed 4 bases, J shed 5 bases, and the junction held 4 bases outside the gene matches. Germline V gene data show CDR1 as SNHLY and CDR2 as FYNNEI. The CDR3 protein is CASSAGLAGVNNEQFF. CDR3 DNA sequence: TGTGCCAGCAGTGCGGGACTAGCGGGAGTGAACAATGAGCAGTTCTTC.

This clonotype was seen repeatedly, ten times or more. The CDR3 nucleotides read TGCAGTGCTAGGGACATCGACTCCTACGAGCAGTACTTC. Amino acids: CSARDIDSYEQYF. The V gene is TRBV20-1, the J gene TRBJ2-7, with a tentative D call TRBD1 (5 bases). The ends were cut back, 3 bases at V and 0 bases at J, with 9 bases in the middle. This CDR3 spans 13 amino acids. In germline, CDR1 is DFQATT, CDR2 SNEGSKA (reference sequence).

This clonotype was counted many times. J is TRBJ2-3 and V is TRBV20-1; 11 positions agree with TRBD2. Germline V gene data show CDR1 as DFQATT and CDR2 as SNEGSKA (reference sequence). V lost 5 bases and J lost 2; bases outside the gene matches: 9. This CDR3 has 16 amino acids. Here the CDR3 reads CSASSTTSGDTDTQYF. The CDR3 DNA reads as TGCAGTGCTTCATCGACGACTAGCGGGGACACAGATACGCAGTATTTT.

The J gene is TRBJ1-2, the V gene TRBV2, with 8 bases identical to TRBD1. This CDR3 contains 15 residues. The germline gives CDR1 SNHLY, CDR2 FYNNEI. Trimming took 5 bases from V and 5 from J; bases not matched to a gene: 10. CDR3 loop: CASSLGQGQGYGYTF. The CDR3 DNA is TGTGCCAGCAGTTTAGGACAGGGCCAAGGATATGGCTACACCTTC.

V and J are TRBV6-1 and TRBJ2-5; possibly TRBD2 for D (6 bases). Trimming took 2 bases from V and 2 from J, leaving 15 bases between them. Germline V gene sequence: CDR1 MNHNS, CDR2 SASEGT. The CDR3 is made up of 16 amino acids. The CDR3 DNA reads TGTGCCAGCAGTGAATCCCCCCTAGCGCCACAAGAGACCCAGTACTTC. Translated: CASSESPLAPQETQYF.

This clonotype was recorded at least ten times. This chain joins TRBV20-1 and TRBJ2-5, with a weak D call TRBD2 (6 bases). The CDR3 has 14 amino acids. Germline CDR1 and CDR2: DFQATT and SNEGSKA (reference sequence). With 6 bases removed from V and 2 bases from J, the gap between germline ends came to 16 bases. As DNA, the CDR3 is TGCAGTGCACCAGGAGGGGTATATCAAGAGACCCAGTACTTC. It translates to CSAPGGVYQETQYF.

With regard to this clonotype: A much larger clone is a single base away; this may be a read error. The chain couples TRBV24-1 to TRBJ2-5; the match to TRBD1 covers 9 bases. CDR1 and CDR2 (germline): KGHDR, SFDVKD. The CDR3 contains 16 residues. Germline trimming cut 3 bases from V and 0 bases from J; bases unmatched to any gene: 4. CDR3: CATSDGTGLNQETQYF. CDR3 coding DNA: TGTGCCACCAGTGATGGGACAGGGCTGAACCAAGAGACCCAGTACTTC.

This clonotype was detected many times. The V and J genes are TRBV5-4 and TRBJ2-2; D may be TRBD1 (6 bases). The ends were cut back, 4 bases at V and 0 bases at J, with 16 bases in the middle. Germline assignment: CDR1 SGHNT and CDR2 YYREEE (reference sequence). The CDR3 consists of 17 residues. The CDR3 region is CASSQTSGTPNTGELFF. CDR3 nucleotides: TGTGCCAGCAGCCAAACCTCCGGGACACCGAACACCGGGGAGCTGTTTTTT.

This clonotype occurred many times. A read error may account for a junction end that differs from germline. The V and J genes are TRBV7-2 and TRBJ1-1, with D unclear. There are 13 residues in the CDR3. Germline CDR1 and CDR2: SGHTA and FQGNSA. The CDR3 region has the DNA TGTGCCAGCACCTTAGTACTCGGTACTGAAGCTTTCTTT. Translated, it gives CASTLVLGTEAFF.

This clonotype was seen repeatedly, ten times or more. This chain connects TRBV2 to TRBJ1-2; D unclear. CDR1 is SNHLY and CDR2 is FYNNEI in the germline V gene. The CDR3 consists of 14 residues. V was pared by 3 bases and J by 4 bases, with 12 bases between. CDR3 nucleotides: TGTGCCAGCAGTGAGGCGGCCGGAGTCTATGGCTACACCTTC. It yields the protein CASSEAAGVYGYTF.

This clonotype was seen at least ten times. V usage is TRBV6-1 and J usage is TRBJ2-2; TRBD1 matches 10 bases. J was trimmed by 4 bases and V by 7 bases; bases with no gene match: 9. The CDR3 runs to 16 residues. Germline CDR1 is MNHNS and CDR2 is SASEGT. The CDR3 region has the DNA TGTGCCAGCACCCAATCGGACAGGGGGTCCACCGGGGAGCTGTTTTTT. Its translation is CASTQSDRGSTGELFF.

This clonotype has a count of ten or more. The genes are TRBV2 and TRBJ1-4; weak D call: TRBD1 (5 bases). Between the trimmed V and J ends, which lost 3 bases and 8 bases, there was a span of 13 bases. The CDR3 runs to 14 residues. CDR1 is SNHLY and CDR2 is FYNNEI in the germline V gene. Here the CDR3 reads CASSDTGGTEKLFF. The CDR3 DNA follows: TGTGCCAGCAGTGACACGGGGGGAACCGAAAAACTGTTTTTT.

This clonotype was seen ten or more times. The gene calls are TRBV11-2 and TRBJ2-1, with a possible D match to TRBD1 (5 bases). The V end was cut by 0 bases, the J end by 5 bases, with 11 bases between. The CDR3 is 15 residues long. CDR1 SGHAT and CDR2 FQNNGV come from the germline V gene. Here the CDR3 DNA reads TGTGCCAGCAGCTTAGATCAAGCAGGGCACAATGAGCAGTTCTTC. It codes for CASSLDQAGHNEQFF.

With respect to this clonotype: The germline gene is not matched at one end of the junction; a read error may be the cause. This chain uses TRBV19 with TRBJ2-3; TRBD2 matches 10 bases. The CDR3 consists of 16 residues. Germline loops: CDR1 LNHDA, CDR2 SQIVND (reference sequence). CDR3 loop: CVSSPPLAGGTDTQYF. DNA for the CDR3: TGTGTCAGTAGTCCACCCCTAGCGGGAGGCACAGATACGCAGTATTTT.